This T cell receptor beta chain is from a study of CD8 T cells in ankylosing spondylitis. Quantitative 5'-RACE with molecular barcodes produced the TCR beta libraries. From the 5' RACE reads, TCRdb called clonotypes with MiXCR, one entry per CDR3 protein. The profile shows some 220,000 distinct CDR3 sequences, approximately 8.4% of them singletons. Worth noting for this clonotype: Its matching antigen is unknown.

Notes on the study in general: Peripheral blood held disease-linked clones only at relatively low frequency, and these were CD8+. Significantly higher representation of disease-linked clones was reported for matched ankylosing spondylitis synovial fluid. Roughly eight highly homologous variants formed a TCR beta motif that appeared characteristic of ankylosing spondylitis blood.

This CDR3 is built from 17 residues. Germline V gene data show CDR1 as DFQATT and CDR2 as SNEGSKA (reference sequence). V lost 0 bases, J lost 4 bases, and 6 bases stayed unmatched. This chain links TRBV20-1 with TRBJ2-1; 13 bases map to TRBD2. This sequence was found in a female donor with ankylosing spondylitis or in good health (not recorded which). The specimen sequenced was blood, either unsorted or a sorted T cell fraction (not recorded which). The DNA for the CDR3 is TGCAGTGCTAGAGATTCGGGGACTAGCGGGAAGTACAATGAGCAGTTCTTC. Protein sequence: CSARDSGTSGKYNEQFF.